The T cell receptor beta chain described here comes from a study of OX40 agonist ivuxolimab in advanced cancers. Study overall: The study treated patients with ivuxolimab, an agonistic anti-OX40 (CD134) antibody.

Germline V gene data show CDR1 as SGHRS and CDR2 as YFSETQ. The V segment lost 0 bases and the J segment 5 bases; nucleotides outside the gene matches: 6. This CDR3 is 15 amino acids long. A remark on this clone: Its antigen remains unidentified.

Autoimmune disease history or systemic immunosuppression led to patient exclusion. Clones were sequenced by immunoSEQ multiplex PCR, and TCRdb holds only the in-frame ones, with some missing. This repertoire shows tens of thousands of clones, approximately 86% found once; its top ten account for roughly 1.8%. The study's findings and limits: Expanded clones were, on average, more numerous in CD8+ T cells than in CD4+. The specificity for antigen of the expanded peripheral T cells was not determined.

Sequenced here: CD4+ or CD8+ T cells sorted from blood, sampled in a trial of the OX40 agonist ivuxolimab. This sequence originates from an adult with an advanced solid tumor such as melanoma, head and neck, liver or kidney cancer. V and J are TRBV5-1 and TRBJ2-5, with 8 bases aligning to TRBD2. The CDR3 loop is CASSLARGGRETQYF. The CDR3 DNA reads as TGCGCCAGCAGCTTGGCTCGGGGGGGCCGGGAGACCCAGTACTTC.